This T cell receptor beta chain comes out of a study of control samples from healthy donors and cancer patients. This table comes from immunoSEQ multiplex PCR, and its TCRdb copy is limited to in-frame clones, with some not included. The data contain fewer than 120,000 clones, approximately 88% of them seen just once; the ten biggest clones take up around 3.5%. The germline V gene encodes CDR1 SQVTM and CDR2 ANQGSEA. The CDR3 runs to 13 residues. Trimming took off 8 bases at V and 3 bases at J, with 16 bases between the two ends. Sequenced input: PBMCs. The receptor's source is a woman aged 55-69 years with lung cancer. The rearrangement links TRBV29-1 to TRBJ1-1; D gene uncertain. This CDR3 is CSSSSSAYTEAFF. Here the CDR3 DNA reads TGCAGCTCTAGTAGTTCGGCTTACACTGAAGCTTTCTTT.